These 20 T cell receptor beta chains originate from one sample sequenced in a study of STAT5B mutations in CD4+ large granular lymphocyte leukemia. Repertoires were generated with immunoSEQ multiplex PCR, while TCRdb's copy carries only in-frame clones and drops some. Among about 440 clones, about 58% were seen once, and the ten largest hold around 82%. Sequencing used PBMCs. Receptors were obtained from a woman aged 65 to 85 with CD4+ T-cell large granular lymphocyte leukemia.

The chain uses TRBV7-3 and TRBJ2-3, with D possibly TRBD1 on 6 matching bases. V lost 5 bases to trimming and J lost 5 bases, with 14 bases between them. This CDR3 is 14 amino acids long. The V gene's germline CDR1 is SGHTA and CDR2 FQGTGA. The CDR3 reads CASSPTGAKDTQYF. The CDR3 nucleotides are TGTGCCAGCAGCCCGACAGGAGCCAAAGATACGCAGTATTTT.

The rearrangement uses TRBV11-2 and TRBJ1-6; D is uncertain. Germline loops: CDR1 SGHAT, CDR2 FQNNGV. V dropped 3 bases and J dropped 4 bases, with 10 bases sitting between them. The CDR3 sequence is 15 residues long. The CDR3 nucleotides read TGTGCCAGCAGCTTGAATACGGGATATAATTCACCCCTCCACTTT. Translated: CASSLNTGYNSPLHF.

The J gene is TRBJ2-7, the V gene TRBV5-6, with D maybe TRBD1 (6 bases). The CDR3 has 13 residues. V gave up 0 bases and J gave up 5 bases, with 9 bases separating them. In germline, CDR1 is SGHDT, CDR2 YYEEEE. CDR3 coding DNA: TGTGCCAGCAGCTTGGGGGGGCCCGACGAGCAGTACTTC. Protein: CASSLGGPDEQYF.

V is TRBV7-9 and J is TRBJ2-1; 7 nucleotides agree with TRBD1. This CDR3 spans 15 amino acids. Germline CDR1 reads SEHNR; CDR2 reads FQNEAQ (reference sequence). J gave up 5 bases and V 5 bases, and 9 bases lay outside the gene matches. CDR3 sequence: CASSPAQGSHNEQFF. The CDR3 DNA follows: TGTGCCAGCAGCCCAGCACAGGGGTCACACAATGAGCAGTTCTTC. The full variable domain, in which reference TRBV7-9 and TRBJ2-1 provide the parts outside the CDR3, is DTGVSQNPRHKITKRGQNVTFRCDPISEHNRLYWYRQTLGQGPEFLTYFQNEAQLEKSRLLSDRFSAERPKGSFSTLEIQRTEQGDSAMYLCASSPAQGSHNEQFFGPGTRLTVL.

In DNA, the CDR3 is TGTGCCAGCAGCCTCACTTATGATCGTGGCTCCTACGAGCAGTACTTC. Protein sequence: CASSLTYDRGSYEQYF. V and J are TRBV14 and TRBJ2-7; D not resolved. Germline V lookup: CDR1 SGHDN, CDR2 FVKESK. The CDR3 runs to 16 residues. V was clipped by 4 bases and J by 0 bases, with 16 bases between them.

The rearrangement joins TRBV10-3 to TRBJ1-1, with D uncertain. Trimming pared 6 bases from V and 2 bases from J, leaving 13 bases between. The CDR3 has 14 amino acids. CDR1 is ENHRY, CDR2 SYGVKD, per germline. In nucleotides, the CDR3 is TGTGCCATCAGATCAAGAGACTCAAACACTGAAGCTTTCTTT. Its translation is CAIRSRDSNTEAFF.

By share, this clone counts as hyperexpanded. This chain joins TRBV18 and TRBJ2-3; D ambiguous. The ends were cut back, 2 bases at V and 4 bases at J, with 7 bases in the middle. Per germline, CDR1 KGHSH and CDR2 LQKENI. CDR3 length: 13 amino acids. The CDR3 here is CASSPTVADTQYF. The CDR3 region has the DNA TGTGCCAGCTCACCAACTGTCGCAGATACGCAGTATTTT.

V usage is TRBV25-1 and J usage is TRBJ2-3, with D possibly TRBD2 on 6 matching bases. Germline-derived CDR1 and CDR2 are MGHDK and SYGVNS. The CDR3 contains 14 residues. Trimming pared 5 bases from V and 2 bases from J, leaving 11 bases between. The CDR3: CASSIAADTDTQYF. In nucleotides, the CDR3 is TGTGCCAGCAGTATAGCGGCGGACACAGATACGCAGTATTTT.

This clone occurred a few times. The rearrangement links TRBV30 to TRBJ1-5, with 9 bases identical to TRBD1. Germline V CDR1 and CDR2: GTSNPN, SVGIG (reference sequence). The CDR3 totals 14 residues. Germline trimming cut 0 bases from V and 7 bases from J; bases unmatched to any gene: 4. The CDR3 nucleotides read TGTGCCTGGAGTGTAGGGGACAGGGTACAGCCCCAGCATTTT. Its protein is CAWSVGDRVQPQHF.

The chain is built from TRBV7-3 and TRBJ2-1, with 9 bases that match TRBD2. Germline V gives CDR1 SGHTA, CDR2 FQGTGA. The V gene end was trimmed by 0 bases and the J gene end by 3 bases; junction bases not matched to a gene: 6. This CDR3 has 17 residues. CDR3 loop: CASSLTPSGTVYNEQFF. Written as DNA, the CDR3 is TGTGCCAGCAGCTTAACCCCTAGCGGGACTGTCTACAATGAGCAGTTCTTC.

This rearrangement joins TRBV5-1 to TRBJ1-1; D unclear. The CDR3 covers 14 residues. Trimming shortened V by 1 base and J by 1 base, and 8 bases separated the two germline ends. The germline CDR1 and CDR2 sequences are SGHRS and YFSETQ. The CDR3 protein is CASSLLPGNTEAFF. CDR3 coding DNA: TGCGCCAGCAGCTTGCTGCCCGGGAACACTGAAGCTTTCTTT.

The chain links TRBV14 to TRBJ2-5; D might be TRBD1 or TRBD2, each matching 6 bases. With 5 bases removed from V and 5 bases from J, the gap between germline ends came to 15 bases. There are 14 residues in the CDR3. The germline V gene has CDR1 SGHDN and CDR2 FVKESK. CDR3 DNA: TGTGCCAGCAGCACCAGGGGAGGAGTGGAGACCCAGTACTTC. It specifies CASSTRGGVETQYF.

The chain has TRBV9 and TRBJ1-1; no definite D call. The CDR3 has 13 residues. Between the trimmed V and J ends, which lost 0 bases and 3 bases, there was a span of 6 bases. Looked up from germline, CDR1 is SGDLS and CDR2 is YYNGEE. The CDR3 nucleotides are TGTGCCAGCAGCGTAGGCCAGGACACTGAAGCTTTCTTT. It codes for CASSVGQDTEAFF.

The rearrangement joins TRBV6-1 to TRBJ1-2; no reliable D call. V lost 7 bases to trimming and J lost 0 bases, with 12 bases between them. CDR1 and CDR2 (germline): MNHNS, SASEGT. The CDR3 runs to 14 residues. The CDR3 loop is CASIAGQANYGYTF. CDR3 DNA sequence: TGTGCCAGCATAGCAGGTCAAGCTAACTATGGCTACACCTTC.

The table lists this clone with a count of one. This rearrangement joins TRBV29-1 to TRBJ2-5; the D call may be TRBD1 or TRBD2 (5 bases each). Germline V gene sequence: CDR1 SQVTM, CDR2 ANQGSEA. This CDR3 region has 12 residues. V was pared by 3 bases and J by 3 bases, with 8 bases between. The CDR3 nucleotides are TGCAGCGTTGAGGGACGGAAAGAGACCCAGTACTTC. Protein: CSVEGRKETQYF.

Sample share makes this clone hyperexpanded. The chain employs TRBV29-1 and TRBJ1-1; D not certain. Trimming left V 1 base short and J 3 bases short, with 15 bases between. Germline values: CDR1 SQVTM, CDR2 ANQGSEA. The CDR3 has 15 amino acids. The chain's CDR3 is CSVEAGIRRYTEAFF. The DNA for the CDR3 is TGCAGCGTTGAAGCAGGTATCCGGCGGTACACTGAAGCTTTCTTT.

This chain links TRBV4-3 with TRBJ1-2, with 7 bases lining up with TRBD1. CDR1 LGHNA and CDR2 YSLEER come from the germline V gene. V was clipped by 3 bases and J by 2 bases; unmatched bases: 3. This CDR3 contains 14 residues. CDR3 sequence reads: CASSQETGNYGYTF. DNA for the CDR3: TGCGCCAGCAGCCAGGAGACAGGGAACTATGGCTACACCTTC.

CDR3: CASSQDRVGYTF. CDR3 nucleotide sequence: TGCGCCAGCAGCCAAGACAGGGTCGGCTACACCTTC. V and J are TRBV4-1 and TRBJ1-2; a possible D gene is TRBD1 (5 bases). In germline, CDR1 is MGHRA, CDR2 YSYEKL. Trimming left V 0 bases short and J 8 bases short, with 7 bases between. This CDR3 spans 12 amino acids.

By frequency in the sample, this clone is medium-sized. The gene calls are TRBV29-1 and TRBJ2-1; the D gene is possibly TRBD1 (6 bases). Germline CDR1 reads SQVTM; CDR2 reads ANQGSEA. CDR3 length equals 13 residues. Trimming stripped 3 bases from V and 3 bases from J, with 9 bases between. CDR3 sequence (DNA): TGCAGCGTTGAGGGGGCTAACTACAATGAGCAGTTCTTC. It yields the protein CSVEGANYNEQFF.

This clone is labeled as medium-sized. This chain connects TRBV7-2 to TRBJ1-5; possibly TRBD1 for D (6 bases). This CDR3 is built from 14 residues. Germline loops: CDR1 SGHTA, CDR2 FQGNSA. Trimming took 1 base from V and 8 from J, leaving 12 bases between them. CDR3 in amino acids: CASSLESGQKPQHF. The CDR3 nucleotides read TGTGCCAGCAGCTTAGAAAGCGGACAGAAGCCCCAGCATTTT. The full variable domain, its missing parts supplied by reference TRBV7-2 and TRBJ1-5, is GAGVSQSPSNKVTEKGKDVELRCDPISGHTALYWYRQSLGQGLEFLIYFQGNSAPDKSGLPSDRFSAERTGGSVSTLTIQRTQQEDSAVYLCASSLESGQKPQHFGDGTRLSIL.